The rows below give T cell receptor beta chains drawn from one sample of a study of shared clonotypes between healthy human individuals. Sequencing was performed with immunoSEQ multiplex PCR; in TCRdb, only in-frame clones are kept and a portion is missing. The sample contains approximately 720,000 clones, just over 90% of which appear only once. Sequencing input: naive CD8+ T cells sorted from blood. These receptor sequences come from a man younger than 45 in good health. The CDR3 runs from the conserved cysteine through the conserved F or W. The D gene is left open where the match is weak. Not all rows give a size; the values are once, few, many and, for expanded clones, a class.

d_gene: -; j_gene: TRBJ2-3; len: 13; abundance: -; v_gene: TRBV27; CDR3aa: CASRIVSTDTQYF; CDR3nt: TGTGCCAGCAGAATTGTTAGCACAGATACGCAGTATTTT
d_gene: -; j_gene: TRBJ1-1; len: 15; abundance: once; v_gene: TRBV11-2; CDR3aa: CASSPSQGLNTEAFF; CDR3nt: TGTGCCAGCAGCCCATCGCAGGGTTTGAACACTGAAGCTTTCTTT
d_gene: -; j_gene: TRBJ2-7; len: 17; abundance: -; v_gene: TRBV5-6; CDR3aa: CASSLLEVNPFSYEQYF; CDR3nt: TGTGCCAGCAGCTTGCTGGAAGTTAATCCTTTTTCCTACGAGCAGTACTTC
d_gene: -; j_gene: TRBJ1-4; len: 16; abundance: -; v_gene: TRBV21-1; CDR3aa: CASSKFSDRGREKLFF; CDR3nt: TGTGCCAGCAGCAAATTTTCGGACAGGGGTCGTGAAAAACTGTTTTTT
d_gene: -; j_gene: TRBJ2-2; len: 15; abundance: once; v_gene: TRBV9; CDR3aa: CASSVPGDGTGELFF; CDR3nt: TGTGCCAGCAGCGTACCGGGAGATGGCACCGGGGAGCTGTTTTTT
d_gene: -; j_gene: TRBJ2-7; len: 13; abundance: -; v_gene: TRBV19; CDR3aa: CASSSGIGYEQYF; CDR3nt: TGTGCCAGTAGTTCGGGTATTGGCTACGAGCAGTACTTC
d_gene: TRBD2; j_gene: TRBJ2-3; len: 18; abundance: -; v_gene: TRBV6-1; CDR3aa: CASSELSLAGGYTDTQYF; CDR3nt: TGTGCCAGCAGTGAACTCTCTCTAGCGGGAGGGTACACAGATACGCAGTATTTT
d_gene: -; j_gene: TRBJ2-7; len: 12; abundance: -; v_gene: TRBV27; CDR3aa: CASIGGLYEQYF; CDR3nt: TGTGCCAGCATCGGGGGATTATACGAGCAGTACTTC
d_gene: TRBD2; j_gene: TRBJ2-5; len: 15; abundance: -; v_gene: TRBV7-7; CDR3aa: CASSLSLAGGETQYF; CDR3nt: TGTGCCAGCAGCTTATCGTTAGCGGGAGGGGAGACCCAGTACTTC
d_gene: TRBD2; j_gene: TRBJ2-1; len: 16; abundance: -; v_gene: TRBV5-4; CDR3aa: CASSLGSSGRHNEQFF; CDR3nt: TGTGCCAGCAGCTTGGGGTCTAGCGGGAGACACAATGAGCAGTTCTTC
d_gene: TRBD2; j_gene: TRBJ2-5; len: 14; abundance: few; v_gene: TRBV6-6; CDR3aa: CASSYRGLAETQYF; CDR3nt: TGTGCCAGCAGTTACCGGGGACTAGCAGAGACCCAGTACTTC
d_gene: TRBD2; j_gene: TRBJ2-1; len: 13; abundance: -; v_gene: TRBV2; CDR3aa: CAPLAGENNEQFF; CDR3nt: TGTGCCCCCCTAGCGGGAGAAAACAATGAGCAGTTCTTC
d_gene: -; j_gene: TRBJ1-2; len: 11; abundance: -; v_gene: TRBV6-5; CDR3aa: CASSYGDGYTF; CDR3nt: TGTGCCAGCAGTTACGGAGATGGCTACACCTTC
d_gene: -; j_gene: TRBJ2-7; len: 14; abundance: -; v_gene: TRBV5-1; CDR3aa: CASSDYRAGGEQYF; CDR3nt: TGCGCCAGCAGCGACTACAGGGCCGGGGGCGAGCAGTACTTC
d_gene: -; j_gene: TRBJ2-7; len: 12; abundance: medium-sized; v_gene: TRBV19; CDR3aa: CASSMTDYEQYF; CDR3nt: TGTGCCAGTAGTATGACTGACTACGAGCAGTACTTC
d_gene: TRBD1; j_gene: TRBJ2-5; len: 15; abundance: -; v_gene: TRBV7-2; CDR3aa: CASRLGTGGLETQYF; CDR3nt: TGTGCCAGCAGGTTAGGGACAGGGGGACTAGAGACCCAGTACTTC
d_gene: -; j_gene: TRBJ1-4; len: 14; abundance: many; v_gene: TRBV27; CDR3aa: CASSLLGGEEELFF; CDR3nt: TGTGCCAGCAGTTTGCTTGGGGGCGAGGAGGAACTGTTTTTT
d_gene: TRBD2; j_gene: TRBJ2-3; len: 16; abundance: -; v_gene: TRBV5-4; CDR3aa: CASSPGLAVATDTQYF; CDR3nt: TGTGCCAGCAGCCCCGGACTAGCGGTAGCCACAGATACGCAGTATTTT
d_gene: TRBD1; j_gene: TRBJ2-4; len: 11; abundance: -; v_gene: TRBV6-6; CDR3aa: CASEQGAIQYF; CDR3nt: TGTGCCAGCGAGCAGGGGGCGATCCAGTACTTC
d_gene: -; j_gene: TRBJ2-7; len: 14; abundance: -; v_gene: TRBV9; CDR3aa: CASSGSSVSYEQYF; CDR3nt: TGTGCCAGCAGCGGAAGTAGCGTCTCCTACGAGCAGTACTTC
d_gene: -; j_gene: TRBJ1-4; len: 13; abundance: -; v_gene: TRBV27; CDR3aa: CASSFGGAGKLFF; CDR3nt: TGTGCCAGCAGTTTTGGAGGGGCCGGAAAACTGTTTTTT
d_gene: TRBD2; j_gene: TRBJ2-2; len: 14; abundance: -; v_gene: TRBV29-1; CDR3aa: CSVGASGNTGELFF; CDR3nt: TGCAGCGTTGGGGCTAGCGGGAACACCGGGGAGCTGTTTTTT
d_gene: -; j_gene: TRBJ2-2; len: 12; abundance: -; v_gene: TRBV30; CDR3aa: CAWSVDTGELFF; CDR3nt: TGTGCCTGGAGTGTAGACACCGGGGAGCTGTTTTTT
d_gene: -; j_gene: TRBJ2-7; len: 15; abundance: -; v_gene: TRBV10-3; CDR3aa: CAISESGRRKYEQYF; CDR3nt: TGTGCCATCAGTGAGTCGGGAAGGAGGAAGTACGAGCAGTACTTC
d_gene: -; j_gene: TRBJ1-1; len: 13; abundance: -; v_gene: TRBV2; CDR3aa: CASSDRGFREAFF; CDR3nt: TGTGCCAGCAGTGACCGGGGGTTCCGTGAAGCTTTCTTT
d_gene: TRBD2; j_gene: TRBJ2-1; len: 19; abundance: -; v_gene: TRBV7-9; CDR3aa: CASSSQRRTSASSYNEQFF; CDR3nt: TGTGCCAGCAGCTCCCAACGAAGGACTAGCGCGAGCTCCTACAATGAGCAGTTCTTC
d_gene: -; j_gene: TRBJ2-3; len: 11; abundance: -; v_gene: TRBV10-2; CDR3aa: CASSDSGTQYF; CDR3nt: TGCGCCAGCAGTGACTCGGGGACGCAGTATTTT
d_gene: TRBD1; j_gene: TRBJ1-1; len: 15; abundance: -; v_gene: TRBV13; CDR3aa: CASSSHGTGLKKAFF; CDR3nt: TGTGCCAGCAGCTCTCATGGGACAGGGTTAAAGAAAGCTTTCTTT
d_gene: -; j_gene: TRBJ2-2; len: 14; abundance: -; v_gene: TRBV27; CDR3aa: CASSSSRKTGELFF; CDR3nt: TGTGCCAGCAGTTCCTCACGAAAAACCGGGGAGCTGTTTTTT
d_gene: TRBD2; j_gene: TRBJ2-7; len: 21; abundance: -; v_gene: TRBV7-8; CDR3aa: CASSAPKSSAGDYQSSYEQYF; CDR3nt: TGTGCCAGCAGCGCCCCTAAGTCGTCGGCGGGAGACTACCAAAGCTCCTACGAGCAGTACTTC
d_gene: -; j_gene: TRBJ2-1; len: 14; abundance: once; v_gene: TRBV6-1; CDR3aa: CASSVLKRGNEQFF; CDR3nt: TGTGCCAGCAGTGTTCTGAAAAGGGGCAATGAGCAGTTCTTC
d_gene: -; j_gene: TRBJ1-1; len: 15; abundance: -; v_gene: TRBV5-4; CDR3aa: CASKEGGKGYTEAFF; CDR3nt: TGTGCCAGCAAAGAGGGTGGAAAGGGCTACACTGAAGCTTTCTTT
d_gene: -; j_gene: TRBJ1-3; len: 13; abundance: few; v_gene: TRBV7-9; CDR3aa: CASSLVMARTIYF; CDR3nt: TGTGCCAGCAGCTTAGTTATGGCACGCACCATATATTTT
d_gene: TRBD2; j_gene: TRBJ2-7; len: 16; abundance: -; v_gene: TRBV7-9; CDR3aa: CASSLARGGADYEQYF; CDR3nt: TGTGCCAGCAGCTTAGCGCGGGGGGGAGCCGACTACGAGCAGTACTTC
d_gene: TRBD2; j_gene: TRBJ2-1; len: 16; abundance: -; v_gene: TRBV7-2; CDR3aa: CASSLVLAGAYNEQFF; CDR3nt: TGTGCCAGCAGCTTAGTACTAGCGGGGGCGTACAATGAGCAGTTCTTC
d_gene: -; j_gene: TRBJ2-1; len: 15; abundance: -; v_gene: TRBV4-3; CDR3aa: CASSQSSATYNEQFF; CDR3nt: TGCGCCAGCAGCCAATCTAGCGCTACCTACAATGAGCAGTTCTTC
d_gene: TRBD2; j_gene: TRBJ2-7; len: 18; abundance: -; v_gene: TRBV7-2; CDR3aa: CASSFYRTSGGSSYEQYF; CDR3nt: TGTGCCAGCAGCTTTTACAGGACTAGCGGGGGCAGCTCCTACGAGCAGTACTTC
d_gene: -; j_gene: TRBJ2-5; len: 14; abundance: -; v_gene: TRBV18; CDR3aa: CASSLGGTRETQYF; CDR3nt: TGTGCCAGCTCACTAGGCGGAACACGAGAGACCCAGTACTTC
d_gene: TRBD2; j_gene: TRBJ2-5; len: 16; abundance: -; v_gene: TRBV7-9; CDR3aa: CASSLLGLGPGPTQYF; CDR3nt: TGTGCCAGCAGCTTACTCGGACTAGGGCCCGGGCCGACCCAGTACTTC
d_gene: TRBD2; j_gene: TRBJ2-1; len: 16; abundance: -; v_gene: TRBV27; CDR3aa: CASSFFRAGGLNEQFF; CDR3nt: TGTGCCAGCAGTTTCTTCCGAGCGGGAGGGTTGAATGAGCAGTTCTTC
d_gene: -; j_gene: TRBJ2-5; len: 17; abundance: -; v_gene: TRBV7-9; CDR3aa: CASSLLFRDKGIETQYF; CDR3nt: TGTGCCAGCAGCTTACTATTCCGGGACAAGGGTATCGAGACCCAGTACTTC
d_gene: TRBD1; j_gene: TRBJ1-1; len: 15; abundance: -; v_gene: TRBV28; CDR3aa: CASSRIQGVSTEAFF; CDR3nt: TGTGCCAGCAGTCGGATCCAGGGGGTCAGCACTGAAGCTTTCTTT
d_gene: -; j_gene: TRBJ2-7; len: 12; abundance: -; v_gene: TRBV7-9; CDR3aa: CASNSGRYEQYF; CDR3nt: TGTGCCAGCAACTCCGGGCGTTACGAGCAGTACTTC
d_gene: -; j_gene: TRBJ1-1; len: 8; abundance: -; v_gene: TRBV7-9; CDR3aa: CASTEAFF; CDR3nt: TGTGCCAGCACCGAAGCTTTCTTT
d_gene: TRBD2; j_gene: TRBJ2-7; len: 14; abundance: -; v_gene: TRBV15; CDR3aa: CATSSGTSGYEQYF; CDR3nt: TGTGCCACCAGCAGCGGGACTAGTGGCTACGAGCAGTACTTC
d_gene: TRBD1; j_gene: TRBJ1-5; len: 15; abundance: -; v_gene: TRBV27; CDR3aa: CASSPGTGGNQPQHF; CDR3nt: TGTGCCAGCAGTCCCGGGACAGGGGGCAATCAGCCCCAGCATTTT
d_gene: TRBD1; j_gene: TRBJ1-1; len: 14; abundance: -; v_gene: TRBV7-8; CDR3aa: CASSSLQGAVEAFF; CDR3nt: TGTGCCAGCAGCTCCTTACAGGGGGCGGTGGAAGCTTTCTTT
d_gene: TRBD2; j_gene: TRBJ2-7; len: 16; abundance: -; v_gene: TRBV10-3; CDR3aa: CAISDPLAGNSYEQYF; CDR3nt: TGTGCCATCAGTGATCCACTAGCGGGAAACTCCTACGAGCAGTACTTC
d_gene: -; j_gene: TRBJ2-1; len: 12; abundance: -; v_gene: TRBV5-1; CDR3aa: CASSLERNEQFF; CDR3nt: TGCGCCAGCAGCTTGGAGCGCAATGAGCAGTTCTTC
d_gene: -; j_gene: TRBJ2-3; len: 15; abundance: -; v_gene: TRBV19; CDR3aa: CASSTPPKGEDTQYF; CDR3nt: TGTGCCAGTAGTACGCCACCCAAAGGGGAAGATACGCAGTATTTT